Below are 11 T cell receptor beta chains sequenced from a single sample in a study of cytomegalovirus exposure and HLA in healthy donors. Amplification used 60 Vbeta primers and 13 Jbeta primers. Profiled with immunoSEQ multiplex PCR; TCRdb holds only in-frame clones, not every one. In total, the table holds 96,000 or so clones. The source material was PBMCs. The receptors shown here come from a woman in her 30s in good health and CMV-seronegative.

The chain is built from TRBV7-2 and TRBJ2-1, with 10 bases identical to TRBD2. Germline V CDR1 and CDR2: SGHTA, FQGNSA. V shed 1 base and J 10 bases; nucleotides not matched to a gene: 7. This CDR3 has 15 residues. This chain's CDR3 is CASSLGSGRAREQFF. The CDR3 DNA sequence: TGTGCCAGCAGCTTAGGGAGCGGGAGGGCCCGGGAGCAGTTCTTC. Full variable domain (missing parts from reference TRBV7-2 and TRBJ2-1): GAGVSQSPSNKVTEKGKDVELRCDPISGHTALYWYRQSLGQGLEFLIYFQGNSAPDKSGLPSDRFSAERTGGSVSTLTIQRTQQEDSAVYLCASSLGSGRAREQFFGPGTRLTVL.

V usage is TRBV6-1 and J usage is TRBJ1-2, with TRBD1 identical over 8 bases. After removal of 1 base from V and 8 bases from J, the junction contained 3 bases not matched to a gene. Germline CDR1 reads MNHNS; CDR2 reads SASEGT. This CDR3 region has 13 residues. CDR3 amino acids: CASSEGTGRGYTF. The CDR3 DNA reads TGTGCCAGCAGTGAAGGGACAGGGCGAGGCTACACCTTC.

The rearrangement links TRBV6-1 to TRBJ2-7; TRBD2 matches at 11 bases. This CDR3 region has 16 residues. Germline trimming cut 3 bases from V and 1 base from J; bases unmatched to any gene: 5. Germline V lookup: CDR1 MNHNS, CDR2 SASEGT. In DNA form, the CDR3 reads TGTGCCAGCAGTGACATTAGCGGGAGGGGGTCCTACGAGCAGTACTTC. Translation gives CASSDISGRGSYEQYF.

The chain joins TRBV9 to TRBJ2-1, with D tentatively TRBD2 (6 bases). CDR1 is SGDLS and CDR2 is YYNGEE in the germline V gene. This CDR3 has 14 amino acids. V lost 3 bases and J 11 bases, leaving 18 bases between the germline ends. The CDR3 sequence is CASSAINRDSQQFF. Here the CDR3 DNA reads TGTGCCAGCAGCGCAATAAACCGGGACTCTCAGCAGTTCTTC.

The V call is TRBV11-2, the J call TRBJ2-1; 15 nucleotides match TRBD2. Germline V CDR1 and CDR2: SGHAT, FQNNGV. Unmatched junction bases numbered 3, after V lost 3 bases and J lost 6 bases. CDR3 length equals 16 residues. The CDR3 nucleotides read TGTGCCAGCAGCTTGGGACTAGCGGGAGGAGTCAATGAGCAGTTCTTC. Protein: CASSLGLAGGVNEQFF.

V usage is TRBV18 and J usage is TRBJ2-1; 11 positions match TRBD1. V trimming: 4 bases; J trimming: 5 bases; junction bases outside the gene matches: 4. Germline CDR1 is KGHSH and CDR2 is LQKENI. This CDR3 has 15 residues. CDR3: CASSRGQGANNEQFF. CDR3 bases: TGTGCCAGCTCACGCGGACAGGGGGCAAACAATGAGCAGTTCTTC. The complete variable domain, with remaining parts taken from reference TRBV18 and TRBJ2-1, reads NAGVMQNPRHLVRRRGQEARLRCSPMKGHSHVYWYRQLPEEGLKFMVYLQKENIIDESGMPKERFSAEFPKEGPSILRIQQVVRGDSAAYFCASSRGQGANNEQFFGPGTRLTVL.

This chain connects TRBV9 to TRBJ2-5; TRBD2 agrees at 8 bases. The CDR3 is made up of 17 amino acids. Germline V gene lookup returns CDR1 SGDLS and CDR2 YYNGEE. With V trimmed by 4 bases and J by 5 bases, 16 bases remained unmatched. The CDR3 region is CASSPGVRAGVGETQYF. The CDR3 bases are TGTGCCAGCAGCCCCGGGGTGAGAGCGGGGGTAGGGGAGACCCAGTACTTC.

This rearrangement joins TRBV19 to TRBJ1-6; no definite D call. With 6 bases removed from V and 7 bases from J, the gap between germline ends came to 13 bases. This CDR3 is built from 14 residues. Germline CDR1 and CDR2: LNHDA and SQIVND (reference sequence). Here the CDR3 DNA reads TGTGCCAGTAGGCCCGGGGAGGGAAATTCACCCCTCCACTTT. Protein: CASRPGEGNSPLHF.

The V and J genes are TRBV19 and TRBJ1-3; D is perhaps TRBD1 (5 bases). V was cut by 6 bases and J by 7 bases, with 16 bases left in between. In germline, CDR1 is LNHDA, CDR2 SQIVND (reference sequence). CDR3 length: 14 residues. Here the CDR3 reads CASRFGLKGNTIYF. Written as DNA, the CDR3 is TGTGCCAGTAGGTTCGGGCTGAAGGGGAACACCATATATTTT.

The chain recombines TRBV28 with TRBJ1-1; 8 nucleotides match TRBD1. The CDR3 contains 14 residues. In germline, CDR1 is MDHEN, CDR2 SYDVKM. V was clipped by 6 bases and J by 3 bases; unmatched bases: 6. CDR3 sequence reads: CASRVRGLDTEAFF. In nucleotides, the CDR3 is TGTGCCAGCAGAGTCAGGGGGCTCGACACTGAAGCTTTCTTT.

With respect to this clone: The identical CDR3 is also encoded by other nucleotide sequences in the sample. This chain uses TRBV18 with TRBJ2-7, with TRBD2 matching 9 bases. Germline trimming cut 3 bases from V and 6 bases from J; bases unmatched to any gene: 6. CDR1 and CDR2 from the germline V gene are KGHSH and LQKENI. This CDR3 is 14 amino acids long. This chain's CDR3 is CASSPRREGVEQYF. The CDR3 DNA follows: TGTGCCAGCTCACCGCGGCGGGAGGGCGTCGAGCAGTACTTC.